These 27 T cell receptor beta chains originate from one sample sequenced in a study of breast tumors, draining lymph nodes, adjacent tissues. The lymph nodes were axillary draining lymph nodes from breast cancer patients. TCRdb independently ran MiXCR on the multiplex PCR reads; one entry per CDR3 protein. The table records 200,000 to 250,000 distinct CDR3 sequences, less than 40% of them present only once. Specimen: axillary lymph node tissue. The source is a female donor with breast cancer. Some clones in this sample may be carry-over from other donors' samples.

The chain carries TRBV18 and TRBJ2-1; D perhaps matches TRBD2 (5 bases). The germline V gene has CDR1 KGHSH and CDR2 LQKENI. With 2 bases removed from V and 9 bases from J, the gap between germline ends came to 5 bases. The CDR3 extends over 11 amino acids. As DNA, the CDR3 is TGTGCCAGCTCACCAGCGGGTGAGCAGTTCTTC. This translates into CASSPAGEQFF.

A few counts support this clonotype. Since a much larger clone is just one base distant, this may be a read error. V and J are TRBV20-1 and TRBJ2-7; TRBD1 matches at 12 bases. The CDR3 loop spans 15 amino acids. The V segment lost 6 bases and the J segment 5 bases; nucleotides outside the gene matches: 11. Germline loops: CDR1 DFQATT, CDR2 SNEGSKA (reference sequence). CDR3: CSAAPRDRGPNEQYF. CDR3 sequence (DNA): TGCAGTGCCGCGCCCCGGGACAGGGGGCCAAACGAGCAGTACTTC.

In this sample, this clonotype turned up many times. The gene calls are TRBV6-6 and TRBJ2-3; TRBD1 aligns across 10 bases. The CDR3 has 16 amino acids. Germline V gene sequence: CDR1 MNHNY, CDR2 SVGAGI (reference sequence). The J segment lost 8 bases and the V segment lost 5 bases, leaving 13 bases of the junction unmatched. CDR3 sequence (DNA): TGTGCCAGCAGTAAAACCGACAGACAGGGGGCGACTACGCAGTATTTT. Translation: CASSKTDRQGATTQYF.

This clonotype appeared many times. V gene TRBV2 combines with J gene TRBJ2-3, with D possibly TRBD2 on 5 matching bases. Looked up from germline, CDR1 is SNHLY and CDR2 is FYNNEI. V lost 8 bases and J lost 2, with 17 bases in between. This CDR3 region has 15 residues. The CDR3 DNA is TGTGCCAGCGGGAGTCCCTCTACGTACACAGATACGCAGTATTTT. As protein: CASGSPSTYTDTQYF.

This clonotype was recorded at least ten times. The chain couples TRBV30 to TRBJ1-2; D ambiguous. This CDR3 comprises 15 residues. Germline V gene sequence: CDR1 GTSNPN, CDR2 SVGIG (reference sequence). Between the trimmed V and J ends, which lost 0 bases and 1 base, there was a span of 12 bases. The CDR3 DNA is TGTGCCTGGAGTGTTGTGGGCACTCTTAACTATGGCTACACCTTC. Residues: CAWSVVGTLNYGYTF.

This clonotype showed up just a few times. The CDR3: CASSLGQGLEIYEQYF. The CDR3, as DNA: TGTGCCAGCAGCTTGGGACAGGGTCTGGAAATATACGAGCAGTACTTC. V usage is TRBV5-8 and J usage is TRBJ2-7, with TRBD1 matching over 7 bases. The CDR3 sequence is 16 residues long. V shed 0 bases and J 4 bases; nucleotides not matched to a gene: 10. Germline CDR1 SGHTS, CDR2 YDEGEE.

The chain couples TRBV2 to TRBJ2-3, with 8 bases that match TRBD2. Germline CDR1 SNHLY, CDR2 FYNNEI. This CDR3 is built from 15 residues. Unmatched junction bases numbered 5, after V lost 6 bases and J lost 0 bases. The CDR3 protein is CASRRTSLSTDTQYF. CDR3 nucleotide sequence: TGTGCCAGCAGGAGGACTAGCCTCAGCACAGATACGCAGTATTTT.

The CDR3 DNA sequence: TGCAGTATGACTAGCCGTAACACCGGGGAGCTGTTTTTT. Its translation: CSMTSRNTGELFF. The chain is built from TRBV20-1 and TRBJ2-2; 7 bases fit TRBD2. This CDR3 contains 13 residues. Germline CDR1 reads DFQATT; CDR2 reads SNEGSKA (reference sequence). After removal of 8 bases from V and 2 bases from J, the junction contained 5 bases not matched to a gene.

This chain joins TRBV20-1 and TRBJ2-4, with 13 bases lining up with TRBD2. The V gene's germline CDR1 is DFQATT and CDR2 SNEGSKA (reference sequence). The V segment lost 6 bases and the J segment 3 bases; nucleotides outside the gene matches: 14. This CDR3 has 18 amino acids. The CDR3 region is CSATGTSGELGGKNIQYF. For the CDR3, the DNA is TGCAGTGCAACCGGGACTAGCGGGGAACTTGGAGGCAAAAACATTCAGTACTTC.

Remarks on this clonotype: The CDR3 ends on some other residue instead of the conserved phenylalanine or tryptophan, so this is likely a read error. The limits of the CDR3 on the DNA are not certain, so only TCRdb's listed CDR3 is given. The chain links TRBV15 to TRBJ2-7; TRBD2 reflects the table's D call only, with no check against the DNA. 13 amino acids form the CDR3, both terminal residues included. Germline V gene sequence: CDR1 LNHNV, CDR2 YYDKDF (reference sequence). CDR3 sequence reads: CATSRGRLAGDVL.

The rearrangement links TRBV9 to TRBJ2-1; 9 nucleotides agree with TRBD1. The CDR3 runs 16 residues. Trimming cost V 4 bases and J 4 bases; bases outside gene matches: 9. Germline loops: CDR1 SGDLS, CDR2 YYNGEE. CDR3 sequence reads: CASSPDRGKLYNEQFF. Here the CDR3 DNA reads TGTGCCAGCAGCCCGGACAGGGGCAAACTGTACAATGAGCAGTTCTTC.

The V and J genes are TRBV18 and TRBJ2-1, with D possibly being TRBD1 (6 bases). The V and J ends lost 4 bases and 7 bases respectively, with 8 bases between them. The CDR3 spans 12 residues. Germline CDR1 KGHSH, CDR2 LQKENI. In DNA form, the CDR3 reads TGTGCCAGCTCACAGGGGGAAAATGAGCAGTTCTTC. Amino acid sequence: CASSQGENEQFF.

J is TRBJ1-4 and V is TRBV4-2; 7 nucleotides match TRBD1. V was pared by 2 bases and J by 6 bases, with 6 bases of the junction left unmatched. Germline lookup yields CDR1 LGHNA and CDR2 YNFKEQ. The CDR3 is 15 residues long. As DNA, the CDR3 is TGTGCCAGCAGCCAACAGGGGACAGAAGATGAAAAACTGTTTTTT. It is translated as CASSQQGTEDEKLFF.

This clonotype was observed many times. The chain uses TRBV7-9 and TRBJ1-5; D is ambiguous. The germline CDR1 and CDR2 sequences are SEHNR and FQNEAQ (reference sequence). The V gene lost 5 bases and the J gene lost 5 bases, with 10 bases spanning the gap. The CDR3 is made up of 13 amino acids. This CDR3 reads CASSRSDDQPQHF. The CDR3 DNA reads TGTGCCAGCAGCCGATCCGACGATCAGCCCCAGCATTTT.

This chain joins TRBV5-1 and TRBJ1-4; D perhaps matches TRBD1 (5 bases). Germline V lookup: CDR1 SGHRS, CDR2 YFSETQ. Trimming shortened V by 0 bases and J by 8 bases, and 8 bases separated the two germline ends. The CDR3 spans 13 residues. DNA for the CDR3: TGCGCCAGCAGCTTGGGAGCAGGGGAAAAACTGTTTTTT. This translates into CASSLGAGEKLFF.

This clonotype came up many times. The chain joins TRBV7-3 to TRBJ2-3; possible D gene TRBD2, 5 bases. The V end was cut by 0 bases, the J end by 8 bases, with 12 bases between. There are 14 residues in the CDR3. Germline-derived CDR1 and CDR2 are SGHTA and FQGTGA. In nucleotides, the CDR3 is TGTGCCAGCAGCTTAACAGGGAGCCAAGGTACGCAGTATTTT. The encoded protein is CASSLTGSQGTQYF.

This clonotype was observed at least ten times. The chain recombines TRBV7-2 with TRBJ2-5; tentative D call: TRBD2 (5 bases). V lost 3 bases, J lost 0 bases, and 5 bases lay in between. Germline lookup yields CDR1 SGHTA and CDR2 FQGNSA. The CDR3 is 13 residues long. CDR3 DNA sequence: TGTGCCAGCAGCTTCGGGAACCAAGAGACCCAGTACTTC. As protein: CASSFGNQETQYF.

On this clonotype itself: Since no conserved phenylalanine or tryptophan closes the CDR3, a read error is the likely cause. The V and J genes are TRBV7-2 and TRBJ2-5; D might be TRBD1 (6 bases). This CDR3 spans 14 amino acids. Germline CDR1 is SGHTA and CDR2 is FQGNSA. V was clipped by 6 bases and J by 11 bases, with 22 bases between them. CDR3 sequence reads: CASSSQGRTDTQYL. In DNA form, the CDR3 reads TGTGCCAGCAGTTCCCAGGGTAGGACAGATACGCAGTACCTC.

This clonotype was counted ten times or more. The chain has TRBV4-2 and TRBJ2-5; 10 bases align to TRBD2. The length of the CDR3 is 18 residues. Germline CDR1 and CDR2: LGHNA and YNFKEQ. J was trimmed by 5 bases and V by 0 bases; bases with no gene match: 12. CDR3 amino acids: CASSQDPASGGPRETQYF. In nucleotides, the CDR3 is TGTGCCAGCAGCCAAGATCCCGCTAGCGGGGGCCCCAGGGAGACCCAGTACTTC.

Many counts were recorded for this clonotype. The V call is TRBV7-2, the J call TRBJ1-3; no reliable D call. The CDR3 contains 15 residues. Trimming stripped 5 bases from V and 0 bases from J, with 11 bases between. In germline, CDR1 is SGHTA, CDR2 FQGNSA. The CDR3 nucleotides are TGTGCCAGCAGCCACGAGGCGAGCTCTGGAAACACCATATATTTT. This codes for CASSHEASSGNTIYF.

This clonotype occurred a few times. The rearrangement uses TRBV5-8 and TRBJ2-3; possibly TRBD1 for D (5 bases). The V end was cut by 4 bases, the J end by 0 bases, with 18 bases between. CDR3 size: 17 residues. The germline V gene has CDR1 SGHTS and CDR2 YDEGEE. The CDR3 sequence is CASSSRVDFSSTDTQYF. The CDR3 nucleotides read TGTGCCAGCAGCAGCAGGGTGGATTTTTCTAGCACAGATACGCAGTATTTT.

There are many counts of this clonotype. This sequence joins TRBV2 and TRBJ2-1; 11 bases map to TRBD2. CDR3 size: 14 residues. The germline gives CDR1 SNHLY, CDR2 FYNNEI. With V trimmed by 8 bases and J by 5 bases, 5 bases remained unmatched. CDR3 region: CASGLAGGNNEQFF. The CDR3 bases are TGTGCCAGCGGGCTAGCGGGGGGAAACAATGAGCAGTTCTTC.

Turning to this clonotype: A much larger clone differs by one base, so this may be a read error. The genes are TRBV19 and TRBJ2-5; D remains unclear. The germline V gene encodes CDR1 LNHDA and CDR2 SQIVND (reference sequence). This CDR3 region has 13 residues. The V and J ends lost 8 bases and 1 base respectively, with 11 bases between them. The CDR3 DNA is TGTGCCAGTGGTGGGCAAGTCCAAGAGACCCAGTACTTC. Encoded protein: CASGGQVQETQYF.

This rearrangement joins TRBV12-3 or TRBV12-4 to TRBJ2-3, with 8 positions matching TRBD1. The closer fit of TRBJ1-5 to the DNA end suggests the J call may be wrong. The CDR3 loop spans 17 amino acids. The CDR3 sequence is CASSTPWTGISNQPQHF. CDR3 in DNA: TGTGCCAGCAGTACCCCCTGGACAGGGATTAGCAATCAGCCCCAGCATTTT.

This clonotype has at least ten counts. This chain uses TRBV18 with TRBJ2-1, with 12 bases identical to TRBD2. V lost 3 bases, J lost 5 bases, and 2 bases stayed unmatched. This CDR3 contains 15 residues. CDR1 is KGHSH and CDR2 is LQKENI in the germline V gene. The CDR3 is CASSPRLAGDNEQFF. CDR3 sequence (DNA): TGTGCCAGCTCACCTCGACTAGCGGGGGACAATGAGCAGTTCTTC.

This clonotype was recorded many times. One junction end does not reproduce the germline sequence, and a read error may be involved. This chain links TRBV6-5 with TRBJ1-2, with 11 bases aligning to TRBD1. The CDR3 extends over 16 amino acids. Germline-derived CDR1 and CDR2 are MNHEY and SVGAGI. CDR3 residues: CASSHSFGQGAIGYTF. The CDR3 bases are TGTGCCAGCAGTCACTCCTTCGGACAGGGGGCTATTGGCTACACCTTC.

This chain links TRBV5-1 with TRBJ2-7; 9 bases are a match to TRBD1. Germline V lookup: CDR1 SGHRS, CDR2 YFSETQ. The CDR3 sequence is 13 residues long. The V segment lost 5 bases and the J segment 5 bases; nucleotides outside the gene matches: 5. The CDR3 sequence: CASRSRQGDEQYF. As DNA, the CDR3 is TGCGCCAGCAGGAGTCGACAGGGGGACGAGCAGTACTTC.